The rows below give T cell receptor beta chains drawn from one sample of a study of OX40 agonist ivuxolimab in advanced cancers. Assay used: immunoSEQ multiplex PCR; TCRdb lists only in-frame clones, some missing. Of about 68,000 clones listed, more than 75% were seen once; the top ten hold 0.68%. The sequenced sample was CD4+ or CD8+ T cells sorted from blood, obtained in a trial of the OX40 agonist ivuxolimab. The receptors shown here come from an adult with an advanced solid tumor such as melanoma, head and neck, liver or kidney cancer. Each CDR3 is given with its conserved first and last residue. Fields, in order: V gene, clone size, J gene, D gene, CDR3 DNA, CDR3 protein. The D gene is left open where the match is weak. Some rows mark clone size as missing; the rest say once, few, many or name a class of expanded clone.

V: TRBV10-3
size: .
J: TRBJ2-7
D: .
DNA: TGTGCCATCAGTGAAACAAACACCTACGAGCAGTACTTC
CDR3: CAISETNTYEQYF

V: TRBV7-2
size: .
J: TRBJ2-7
D: .
DNA: TGTGCCAGCAGCGCAGGAATTCTCTCCTACGAGCAGTACTTC
CDR3: CASSAGILSYEQYF

V: TRBV7-9
size: .
J: TRBJ2-1
D: TRBD1
DNA: TGTGCCAGCAGCAGCGACAGGGGCTCCTACAATGAGCAGTTCTTC
CDR3: CASSSDRGSYNEQFF

V: TRBV7-8
size: once
J: TRBJ2-1
D: .
DNA: TGTGCCAGCGGCCAGTACTACGCGGGGGCCTTAAGCTCCTACAATGAGCAGTTCTTC
CDR3: CASGQYYAGALSSYNEQFF

V: TRBV10-3
size: .
J: TRBJ1-1
D: .
DNA: TGTGCCATCAACATCCAGGGTATGAACACTGAAGCTTTCTTT
CDR3: CAINIQGMNTEAFF

V: TRBV10-3
size: .
J: TRBJ2-5
D: TRBD1
DNA: TGTGCCGCCGCTGGGACAGGGGTTCAAGAGACCCAGTACTTC
CDR3: CAAAGTGVQETQYF

V: TRBV5-6
size: .
J: TRBJ2-5
D: .
DNA: TGTGCCAGCAGCGCCTTGATGGGGGAGACCCAGTACTTC
CDR3: CASSALMGETQYF

V: TRBV7-9
size: .
J: TRBJ2-1
D: TRBD2
DNA: TGTGCCAGCAGCTTATCACTAGCGGGGGGATATGAGCAGTTCTTC
CDR3: CASSLSLAGGYEQFF

V: TRBV10-3
size: few
J: TRBJ1-1
D: TRBD1
DNA: TGTGCCATCCGAGACAGGGACACTGAAGCTTTCTTT
CDR3: CAIRDRDTEAFF

V: TRBV7-6
size: once
J: TRBJ2-7
D: TRBD1
DNA: TGTACCAGCAGCTACCTACAGGGGACCTACGAGCAGTACTTC
CDR3: CTSSYLQGTYEQYF